A single sample is the source of the 7 T cell receptor beta chains below, sequenced in a study of cytomegalovirus exposure and HLA in healthy donors. The primer mix had 60 Vbeta and 13 Jbeta primers. Clones were read by immunoSEQ multiplex PCR, and TCRdb kept only the in-frame ones, dropping some. This sample yields 100,000 to 150,000 clones, of which around 75% are seen a single time; 3% to 3.5% belongs to the top ten. Specimen: PBMCs. The receptors derive from a woman between 50 and 59 years old in good health and CMV-seronegative.

CDR3 residues: CASRPGQGDEKLFF. The CDR3 coding sequence is TGCGCCAGCAGACCGGGACAGGGGGATGAAAAACTGTTTTTT. The J gene is TRBJ1-4, the V gene TRBV5-1; 11 nucleotides align to TRBD1. The CDR3 is 14 residues long. V shed 5 bases and J 6 bases; nucleotides not matched to a gene: 3. Germline CDR1 and CDR2: SGHRS and YFSETQ.

As to this clone: Other DNA sequences within the sample encode an identical CDR3. This rearrangement joins TRBV5-6 to TRBJ2-7; D remains ambiguous. The V gene lost 3 bases and the J gene lost 1 base, with 5 bases spanning the gap. This CDR3 has 12 residues. Looked up from germline, CDR1 is SGHDT and CDR2 is YYEEEE. Here the CDR3 reads CASSSHSYEQYF. CDR3 DNA: TGTGCCAGCAGCTCCCATTCCTACGAGCAGTACTTC.

The V and J genes are TRBV4-1 and TRBJ1-4; TRBD1 matches 9 bases. This CDR3 contains 15 residues. The J segment lost 7 bases and the V segment lost 4 bases, leaving 7 bases of the junction unmatched. The V gene's germline CDR1 is MGHRA and CDR2 YSYEKL. The CDR3 protein is CASSPSGTGTEKLFF. The CDR3 DNA reads as TGCGCCAGCAGCCCCTCCGGGACAGGGACTGAAAAACTGTTTTTT.

The chain joins TRBV4-1 to TRBJ2-1; D possibly corresponds to TRBD2 (6 bases). V lost 2 bases to trimming and J lost 0 bases, with 11 bases between them. CDR1 is MGHRA and CDR2 is YSYEKL in the germline V gene. The length of the CDR3 is 16 residues. Written as DNA, the CDR3 is TGCGCCAGCAGCCAACCGACTAGAAGCTCCTACAATGAGCAGTTCTTC. This sequence encodes CASSQPTRSSYNEQFF.

The chain employs TRBV7-9 and TRBJ2-7, with 9 positions matching TRBD1. Trimming took 5 bases from V and 1 from J; bases not matched to a gene: 9. Looked up from germline, CDR1 is SEHNR and CDR2 is FQNEAQ (reference sequence). The CDR3 consists of 16 residues. The chain's CDR3 is CASSITGTGHSYEQYF. Written as DNA, the CDR3 is TGTGCCAGCAGCATAACCGGGACAGGGCATTCCTACGAGCAGTACTTC.

The CDR3 DNA follows: TGTGCCTCGGACAGTACGAACACCGGGGAGCTGTTTTTT. Its protein product is CASDSTNTGELFF. V and J are TRBV30 and TRBJ2-2, with D perhaps TRBD1 (6 bases). Trimming removed 7 bases from V and 0 bases from J, with 9 bases in between. Germline CDR1 and CDR2: GTSNPN and SVGIG (reference sequence). This CDR3 contains 13 residues.

V and J are TRBV28 and TRBJ2-5; 7 nucleotides line up with TRBD2. V trimming: 7 bases; J trimming: 2 bases; junction bases outside the gene matches: 7. The CDR3 extends over 14 amino acids. Germline CDR1 MDHEN, CDR2 SYDVKM. The CDR3 is CASKTSLGQETQYF. In nucleotides, the CDR3 is TGTGCCAGCAAGACTAGCTTAGGACAAGAGACCCAGTACTTC.